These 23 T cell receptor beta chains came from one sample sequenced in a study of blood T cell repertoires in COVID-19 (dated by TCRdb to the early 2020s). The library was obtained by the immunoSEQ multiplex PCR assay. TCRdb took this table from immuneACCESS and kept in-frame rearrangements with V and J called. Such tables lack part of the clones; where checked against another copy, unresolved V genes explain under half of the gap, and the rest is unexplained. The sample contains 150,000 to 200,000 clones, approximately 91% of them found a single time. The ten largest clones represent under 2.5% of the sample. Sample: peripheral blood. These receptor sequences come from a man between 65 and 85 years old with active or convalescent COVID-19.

CDR3 residues: CASSVETSALQETQYF. Here the CDR3 DNA reads TGTGCCAGCAGCGTAGAAACTAGCGCGCTCCAAGAGACCCAGTACTTC. The rearrangement uses TRBV9 and TRBJ2-5, with TRBD2 matching over 7 bases. The germline V gene has CDR1 SGDLS and CDR2 YYNGEE. J gave up 1 base and V 0 bases, and 6 bases lay outside the gene matches. The CDR3 contains 16 residues. Using reference TRBV9 and TRBJ2-5 for the parts outside the CDR3, the full variable domain is DSGVTQTPKHLITATGQRVTLRCSPRSGDLSVYWYQQSLDQGLQFLIQYYNGEERAKGNILERFSAQQFPDLHSELNLSSLELGDSALYFCASSVETSALQETQYFGPGTRLLVL.

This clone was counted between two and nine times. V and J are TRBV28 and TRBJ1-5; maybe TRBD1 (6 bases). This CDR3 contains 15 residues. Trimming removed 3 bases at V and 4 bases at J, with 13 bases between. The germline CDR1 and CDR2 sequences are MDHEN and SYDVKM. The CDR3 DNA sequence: TGTGCCAGCAGTTTTCGGGGGGCCCCGAATCAGCCCCAGCATTTT. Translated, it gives CASSFRGAPNQPQHF.

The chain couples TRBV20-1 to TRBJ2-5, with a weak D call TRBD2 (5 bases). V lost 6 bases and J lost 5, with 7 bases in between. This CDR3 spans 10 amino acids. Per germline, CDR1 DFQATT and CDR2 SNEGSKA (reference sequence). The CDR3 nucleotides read TGCAGTGCGGAGCGGGAGACCCAGTACTTC. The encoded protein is CSAERETQYF.

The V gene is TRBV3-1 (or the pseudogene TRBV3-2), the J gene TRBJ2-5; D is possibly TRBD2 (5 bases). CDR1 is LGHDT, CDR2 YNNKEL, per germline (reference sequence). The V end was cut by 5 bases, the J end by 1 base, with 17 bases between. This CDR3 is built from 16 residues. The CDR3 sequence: CASSFRRGNRQETQYF. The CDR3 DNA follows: TGTGCCAGCAGCTTCCGTCGAGGGAACCGCCAAGAGACCCAGTACTTC.

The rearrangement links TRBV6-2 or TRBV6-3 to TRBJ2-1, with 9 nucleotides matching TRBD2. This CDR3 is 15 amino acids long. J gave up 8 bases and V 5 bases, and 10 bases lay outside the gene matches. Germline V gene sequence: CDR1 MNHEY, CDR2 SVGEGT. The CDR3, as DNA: TGTGCCAGCAGTACCGGGACTAGCCATATCCATGAGCAGTTCTTC. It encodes CASSTGTSHIHEQFF.

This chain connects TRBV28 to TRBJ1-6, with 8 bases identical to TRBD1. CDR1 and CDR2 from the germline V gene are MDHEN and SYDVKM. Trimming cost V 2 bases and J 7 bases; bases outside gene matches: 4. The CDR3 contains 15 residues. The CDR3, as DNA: TGTGCCAGCAGTTTAGACGACAGGGGCAATTCACCCCTCCACTTT. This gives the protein CASSLDDRGNSPLHF.

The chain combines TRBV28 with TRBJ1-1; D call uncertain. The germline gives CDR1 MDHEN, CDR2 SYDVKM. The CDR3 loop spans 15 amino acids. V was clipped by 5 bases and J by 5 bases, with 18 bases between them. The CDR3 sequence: CASSALGMAGTEAFF. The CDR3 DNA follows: TGTGCCAGCAGTGCCCTCGGAATGGCGGGGACTGAAGCTTTCTTT.

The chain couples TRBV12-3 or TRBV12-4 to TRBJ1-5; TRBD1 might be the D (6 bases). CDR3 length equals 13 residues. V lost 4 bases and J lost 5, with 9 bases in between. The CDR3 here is CASSWTEDQPQHF. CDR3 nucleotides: TGTGCCAGCAGTTGGACAGAGGATCAGCCCCAGCATTTT.

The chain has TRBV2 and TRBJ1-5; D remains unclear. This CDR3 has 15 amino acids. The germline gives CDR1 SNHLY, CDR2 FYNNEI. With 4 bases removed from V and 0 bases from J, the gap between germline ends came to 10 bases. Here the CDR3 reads CASSGAIDSNQPQHF. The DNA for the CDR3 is TGTGCCAGCAGTGGGGCGATTGATAGCAATCAGCCCCAGCATTTT. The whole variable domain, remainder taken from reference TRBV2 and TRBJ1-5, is EPEVTQTPSHQVTQMGQEVILRCVPISNHLYFYWYRQILGQKVEFLVSFYNNEISEKSEIFDDQFSVERPDGSNFTLKIRSTKLEDSAMYFCASSGAIDSNQPQHFGDGTRLSIL.

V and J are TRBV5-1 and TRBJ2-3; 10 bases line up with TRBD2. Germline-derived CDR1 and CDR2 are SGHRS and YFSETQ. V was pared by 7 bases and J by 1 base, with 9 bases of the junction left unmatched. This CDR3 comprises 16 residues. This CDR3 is CASGLGGTSGTDTQYF. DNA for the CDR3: TGCGCCAGCGGGTTGGGGGGGACTAGCGGCACAGATACGCAGTATTTT.

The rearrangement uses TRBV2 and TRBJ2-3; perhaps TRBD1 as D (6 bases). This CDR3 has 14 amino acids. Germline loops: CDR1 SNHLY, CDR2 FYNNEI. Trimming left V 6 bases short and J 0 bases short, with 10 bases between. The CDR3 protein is CASRYRVSTDTQYF. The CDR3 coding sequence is TGTGCCAGCAGGTACAGGGTAAGCACAGATACGCAGTATTTT.

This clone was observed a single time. CDR3 loop: CASRSGGIGELFF. The CDR3 coding sequence is TGTGCCAGCAGGTCAGGGGGGATCGGGGAGCTGTTTTTT. V gene TRBV7-2 combines with J gene TRBJ2-2; maybe TRBD1 (7 bases). Germline-derived CDR1 and CDR2 are SGHTA and FQGNSA. Between the trimmed V and J ends, which lost 6 bases and 7 bases, there was a span of 12 bases. The length of the CDR3 is 13 residues.

CDR3 sequence reads: CASSLERGYEQYF. CDR3 bases: TGTGCCAGCAGCCTAGAGCGGGGCTACGAGCAGTACTTC. The gene calls are TRBV5-4 and TRBJ2-7; 7 bases agree with TRBD2. There are 13 residues in the CDR3. Per germline, CDR1 SGHNT and CDR2 YYREEE (reference sequence). V shed 4 bases, J shed 3 bases, and the junction held 4 bases outside the gene matches.

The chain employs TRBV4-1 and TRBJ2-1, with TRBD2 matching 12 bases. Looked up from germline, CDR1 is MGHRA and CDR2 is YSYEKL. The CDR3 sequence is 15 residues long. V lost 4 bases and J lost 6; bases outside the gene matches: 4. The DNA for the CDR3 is TGCGCCAGCAGCCCGACTAGCGGGAGAGGCAATGAGCAGTTCTTC. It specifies CASSPTSGRGNEQFF.

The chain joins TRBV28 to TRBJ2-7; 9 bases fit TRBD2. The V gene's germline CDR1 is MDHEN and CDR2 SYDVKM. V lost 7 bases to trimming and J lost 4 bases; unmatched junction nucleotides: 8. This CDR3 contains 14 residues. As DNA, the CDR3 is TGTGCCAGCACCAGTAGCGGGAGATCATACGAGCAGTACTTC. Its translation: CASTSSGRSYEQYF.

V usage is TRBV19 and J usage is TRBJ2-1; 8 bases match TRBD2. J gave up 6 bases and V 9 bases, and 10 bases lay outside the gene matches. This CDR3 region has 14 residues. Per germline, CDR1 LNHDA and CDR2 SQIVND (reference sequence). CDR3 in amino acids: CASEGGGFGNEQFF. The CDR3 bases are TGTGCCAGCGAGGGCGGGGGGTTCGGCAATGAGCAGTTCTTC.

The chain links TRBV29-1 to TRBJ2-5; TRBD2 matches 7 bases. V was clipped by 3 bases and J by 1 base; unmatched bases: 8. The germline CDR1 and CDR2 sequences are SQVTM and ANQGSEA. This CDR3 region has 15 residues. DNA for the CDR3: TGCAGCGTTGAGGAAAGCGGGGCCGTCCAAGAGACCCAGTACTTC. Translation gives CSVEESGAVQETQYF.

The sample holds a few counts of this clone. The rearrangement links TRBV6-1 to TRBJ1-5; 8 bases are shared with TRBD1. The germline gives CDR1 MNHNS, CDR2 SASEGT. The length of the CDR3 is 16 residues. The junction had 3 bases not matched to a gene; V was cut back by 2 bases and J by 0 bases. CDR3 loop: CASSEMGQVSNQPQHF. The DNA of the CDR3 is TGTGCCAGCAGTGAAATGGGACAGGTTAGCAATCAGCCCCAGCATTTT.

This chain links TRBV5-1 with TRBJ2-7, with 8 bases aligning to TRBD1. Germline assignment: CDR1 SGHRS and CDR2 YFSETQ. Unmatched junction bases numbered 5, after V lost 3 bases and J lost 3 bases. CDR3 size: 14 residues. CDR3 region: CASSYLGQGYEQYF. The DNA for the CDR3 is TGCGCCAGCAGCTACCTAGGACAGGGCTACGAGCAGTACTTC.

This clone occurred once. CDR3 sequence reads: CSASRTIGLSDTQYF. Written as DNA, the CDR3 is TGCAGTGCTAGTAGGACTATAGGATTGTCAGATACGCAGTATTTT. This chain connects TRBV20-1 to TRBJ2-3, with D perhaps matching TRBD2 (6 bases). Looked up from germline, CDR1 is DFQATT and CDR2 is SNEGSKA (reference sequence). V lost 3 bases and J lost 4, with 17 bases in between. The CDR3 runs to 15 residues.

The CDR3 nucleotides read TGTGCCAGCAGCTTGATGACAGGGGGGGGCTACAATGAGCAGTTCTTC. This codes for CASSLMTGGGYNEQFF. The V gene is TRBV11-2, the J gene TRBJ2-1, with 9 bases that match TRBD1. This CDR3 comprises 16 residues. Germline loops: CDR1 SGHAT, CDR2 FQNNGV. Trimming at V came to 3 bases and at J to 3 bases, leaving 6 bases not matched to a gene.

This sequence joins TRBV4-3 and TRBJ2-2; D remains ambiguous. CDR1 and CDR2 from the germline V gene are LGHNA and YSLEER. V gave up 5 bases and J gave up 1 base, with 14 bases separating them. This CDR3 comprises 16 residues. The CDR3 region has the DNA TGCGCCAGCAGCTCCTCAGATTGGAGGAACACCGGGGAGCTGTTTTTT. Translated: CASSSSDWRNTGELFF.

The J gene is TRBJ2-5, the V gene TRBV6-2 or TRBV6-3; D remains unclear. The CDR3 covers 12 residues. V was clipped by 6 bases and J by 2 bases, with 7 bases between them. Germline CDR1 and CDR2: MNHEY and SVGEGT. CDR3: CASSPPQETQYF. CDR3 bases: TGTGCCAGCAGCCCCCCTCAAGAGACCCAGTACTTC.